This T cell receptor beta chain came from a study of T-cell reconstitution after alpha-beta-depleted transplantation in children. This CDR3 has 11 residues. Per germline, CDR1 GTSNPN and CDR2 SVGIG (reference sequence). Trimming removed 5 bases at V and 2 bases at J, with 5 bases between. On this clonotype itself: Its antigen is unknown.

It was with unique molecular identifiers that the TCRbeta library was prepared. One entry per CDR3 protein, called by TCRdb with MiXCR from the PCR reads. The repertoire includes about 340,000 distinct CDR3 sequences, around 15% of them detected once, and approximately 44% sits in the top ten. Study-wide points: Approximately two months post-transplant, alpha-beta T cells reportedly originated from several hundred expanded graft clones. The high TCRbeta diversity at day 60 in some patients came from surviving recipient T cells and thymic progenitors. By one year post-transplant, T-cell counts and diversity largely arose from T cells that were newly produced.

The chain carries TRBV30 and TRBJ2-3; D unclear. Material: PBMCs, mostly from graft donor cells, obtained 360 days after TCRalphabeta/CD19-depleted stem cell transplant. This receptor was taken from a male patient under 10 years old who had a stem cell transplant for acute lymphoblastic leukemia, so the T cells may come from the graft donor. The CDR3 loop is CAWGFTDTQYF. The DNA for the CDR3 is TGTGCCTGGGGGTTCACAGATACGCAGTATTTT.